This T cell receptor beta chain was sequenced for a study of cytomegalovirus exposure and HLA in healthy donors. At sampling all donors were nominally healthy, likely with unrecorded immune exposures. In germline, CDR1 is PRHDT, CDR2 FYEKMQ (reference sequence). This CDR3 has 14 amino acids. The V gene lost 4 bases and the J gene lost 5 bases, with 11 bases spanning the gap. 13 Jbeta primers and 60 Vbeta primers were used for the PCR. The method was immunoSEQ multiplex PCR; TCRdb's version includes in-frame clones alone and lacks a portion of them. Of about 150,000 clones listed, over 75% are singletons.

Input material: PBMCs. The TCR sequence derives from a man aged 25 to 40 in good health and CMV-seropositive. The gene calls are TRBV13 and TRBJ1-4; TRBD1 is a possible D gene (6 bases). The CDR3 protein is CASSSRQENEKLFF. The CDR3 coding sequence is TGTGCCAGCAGCTCCCGACAGGAAAATGAAAAACTGTTTTTT.